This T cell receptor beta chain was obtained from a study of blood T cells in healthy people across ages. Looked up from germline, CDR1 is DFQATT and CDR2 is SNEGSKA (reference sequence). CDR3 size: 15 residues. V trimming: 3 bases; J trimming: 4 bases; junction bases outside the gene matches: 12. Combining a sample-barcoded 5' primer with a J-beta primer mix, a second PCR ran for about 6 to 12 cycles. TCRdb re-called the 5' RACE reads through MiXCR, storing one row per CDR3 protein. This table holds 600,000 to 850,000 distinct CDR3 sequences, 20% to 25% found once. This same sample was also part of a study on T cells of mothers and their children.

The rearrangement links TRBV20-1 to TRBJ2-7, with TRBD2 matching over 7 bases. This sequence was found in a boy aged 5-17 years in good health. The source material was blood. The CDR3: CSARISTSAKYEQYF. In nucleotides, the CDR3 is TGCAGTGCTAGGATCTCTACTAGCGCGAAGTACGAGCAGTACTTC.